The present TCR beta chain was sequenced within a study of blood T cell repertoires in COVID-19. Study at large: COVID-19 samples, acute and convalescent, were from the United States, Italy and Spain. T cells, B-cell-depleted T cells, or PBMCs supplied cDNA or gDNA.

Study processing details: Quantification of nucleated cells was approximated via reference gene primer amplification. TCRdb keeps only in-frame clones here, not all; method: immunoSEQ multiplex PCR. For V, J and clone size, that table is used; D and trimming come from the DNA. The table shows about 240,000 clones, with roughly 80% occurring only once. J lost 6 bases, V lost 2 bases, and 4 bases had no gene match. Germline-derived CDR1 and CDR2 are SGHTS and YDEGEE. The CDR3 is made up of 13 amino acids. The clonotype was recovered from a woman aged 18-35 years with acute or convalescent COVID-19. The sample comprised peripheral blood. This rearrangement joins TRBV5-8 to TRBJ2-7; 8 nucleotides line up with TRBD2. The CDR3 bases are TGTGCCAGCAGCTTCAATAGCGGGGCCGAGCAGTACTTC. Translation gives CASSFNSGAEQYF. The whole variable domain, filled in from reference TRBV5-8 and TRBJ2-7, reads EAGVTQSPTHLIKTRGQQATLRCSPISGHTSVYWYQQALGLGLQFLLWYDEGEERNRGNFPPRFSGRQFPNYSSELNVNALELEDSALYLCASSFNSGAEQYFGPGTRLTVT.